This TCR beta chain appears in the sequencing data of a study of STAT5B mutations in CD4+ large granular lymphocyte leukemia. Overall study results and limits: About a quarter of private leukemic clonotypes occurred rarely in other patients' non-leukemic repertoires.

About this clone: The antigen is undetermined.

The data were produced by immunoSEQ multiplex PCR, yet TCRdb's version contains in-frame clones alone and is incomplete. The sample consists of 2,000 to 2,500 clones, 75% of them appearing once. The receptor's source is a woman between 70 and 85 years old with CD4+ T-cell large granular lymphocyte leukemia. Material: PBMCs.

CDR3 in amino acids: CASSYSRRASTGELFF. The CDR3 DNA follows: TGTGCCAGCAGTTACTCGCGACGGGCAAGCACCGGGGAGCTGTTTTTT. The genes are TRBV6-6 and TRBJ2-2, with D uncertain. CDR1 and CDR2 from the germline V gene are MNHNY and SVGAGI (reference sequence). The CDR3 consists of 16 residues. V lost 0 bases and J 4 bases, leaving 12 bases between the germline ends.